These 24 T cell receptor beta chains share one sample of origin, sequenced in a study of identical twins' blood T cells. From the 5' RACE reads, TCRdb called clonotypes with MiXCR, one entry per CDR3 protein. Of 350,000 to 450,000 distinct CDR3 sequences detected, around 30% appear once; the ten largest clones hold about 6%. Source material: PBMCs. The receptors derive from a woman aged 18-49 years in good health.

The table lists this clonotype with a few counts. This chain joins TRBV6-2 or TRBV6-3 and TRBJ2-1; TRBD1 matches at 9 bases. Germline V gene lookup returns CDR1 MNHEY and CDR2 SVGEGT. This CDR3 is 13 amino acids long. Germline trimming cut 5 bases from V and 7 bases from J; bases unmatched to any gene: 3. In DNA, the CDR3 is TGTGCCAGCAGTACAGGGGGCATAAATGAGCAGTTCTTC. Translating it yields CASSTGGINEQFF.

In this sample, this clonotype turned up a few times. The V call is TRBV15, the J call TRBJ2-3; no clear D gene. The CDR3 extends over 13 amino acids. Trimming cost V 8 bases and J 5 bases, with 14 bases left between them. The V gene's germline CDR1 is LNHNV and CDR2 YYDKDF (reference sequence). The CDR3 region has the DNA TGTGCCACCTGGGTTGCCCGCGGAGATACGCAGTATTTT. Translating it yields CATWVARGDTQYF.

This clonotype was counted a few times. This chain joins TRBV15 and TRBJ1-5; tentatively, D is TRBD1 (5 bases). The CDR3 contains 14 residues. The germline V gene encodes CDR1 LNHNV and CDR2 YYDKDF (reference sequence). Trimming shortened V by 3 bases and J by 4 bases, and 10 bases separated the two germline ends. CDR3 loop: CATSRQGKNQPQHF. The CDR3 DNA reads TGTGCCACCAGCAGGCAGGGTAAAAATCAGCCCCAGCATTTT.

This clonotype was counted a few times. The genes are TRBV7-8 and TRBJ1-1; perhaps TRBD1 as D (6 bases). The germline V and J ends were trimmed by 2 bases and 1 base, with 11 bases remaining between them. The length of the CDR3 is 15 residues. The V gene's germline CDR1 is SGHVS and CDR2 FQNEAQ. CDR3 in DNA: TGTGCCAGCAGCTTATCCCAGGGGACGAACACTGAAGCTTTCTTT. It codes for CASSLSQGTNTEAFF.

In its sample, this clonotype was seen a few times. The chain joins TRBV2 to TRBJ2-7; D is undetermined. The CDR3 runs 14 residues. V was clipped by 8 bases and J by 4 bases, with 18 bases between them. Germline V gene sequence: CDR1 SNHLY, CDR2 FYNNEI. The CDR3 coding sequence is TGTGCCAGCCGTTTGGAGCTCTTAACTTACGAGCAGTACTTC. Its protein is CASRLELLTYEQYF.

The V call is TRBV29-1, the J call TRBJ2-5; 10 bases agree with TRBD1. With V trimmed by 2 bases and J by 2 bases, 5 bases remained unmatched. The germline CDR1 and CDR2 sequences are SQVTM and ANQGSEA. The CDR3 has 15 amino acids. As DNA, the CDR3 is TGCAGCGTTGAAAGGATGGACAGGGGGCAAGAGACCCAGTACTTC. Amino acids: CSVERMDRGQETQYF.

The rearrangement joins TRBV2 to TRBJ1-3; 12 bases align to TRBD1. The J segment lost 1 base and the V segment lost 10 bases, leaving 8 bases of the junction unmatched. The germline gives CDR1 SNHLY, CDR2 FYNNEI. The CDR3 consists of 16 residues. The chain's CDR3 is CAIPGTGGASGNTIYF. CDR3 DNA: TGTGCCATACCCGGGACAGGGGGCGCATCTGGAAACACCATATATTTT.

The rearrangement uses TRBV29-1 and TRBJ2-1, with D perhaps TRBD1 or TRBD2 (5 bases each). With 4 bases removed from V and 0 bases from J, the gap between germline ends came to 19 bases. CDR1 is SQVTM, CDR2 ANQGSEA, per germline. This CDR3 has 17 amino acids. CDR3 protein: CSVVMGGRTSSYNEQFF. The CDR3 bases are TGCAGCGTTGTTATGGGCGGGCGGACAAGCTCCTACAATGAGCAGTTCTTC.

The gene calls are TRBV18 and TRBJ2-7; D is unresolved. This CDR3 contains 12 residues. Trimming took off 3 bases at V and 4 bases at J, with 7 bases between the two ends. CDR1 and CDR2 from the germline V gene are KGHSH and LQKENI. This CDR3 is CASSPLGYEQYF. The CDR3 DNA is TGTGCCAGCTCACCCTTAGGGTACGAGCAGTACTTC.

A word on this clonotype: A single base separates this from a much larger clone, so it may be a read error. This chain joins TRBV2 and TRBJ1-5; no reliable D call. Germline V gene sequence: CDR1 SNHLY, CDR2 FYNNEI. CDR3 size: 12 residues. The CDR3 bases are TGTGCCAGCAGTGGTGGGAATCAGACCCAGCATTTT. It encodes CASSGGNQTQHF.

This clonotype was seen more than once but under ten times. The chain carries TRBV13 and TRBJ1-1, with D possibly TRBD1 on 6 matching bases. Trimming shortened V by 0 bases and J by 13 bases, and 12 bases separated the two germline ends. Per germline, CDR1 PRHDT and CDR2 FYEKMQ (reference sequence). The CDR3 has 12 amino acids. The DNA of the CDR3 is TGTGCCAGCAGCTTAGGGGGGACATCGGATTTCTTT. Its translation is CASSLGGTSDFF.

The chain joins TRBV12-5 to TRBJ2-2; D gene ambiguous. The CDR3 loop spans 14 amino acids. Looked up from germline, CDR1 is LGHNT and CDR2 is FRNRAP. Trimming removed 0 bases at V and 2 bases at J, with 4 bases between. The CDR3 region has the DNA TGTGCTAGTGGTTTGGTACCAAACACCGGGGAGCTGTTTTTT. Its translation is CASGLVPNTGELFF.

CDR3 coding DNA: TGTGCCAGCAGCCGACAGGGTACTGAAGCTTTCTTT. Translation: CASSRQGTEAFF. The chain links TRBV9 to TRBJ1-1; 7 bases align to TRBD1. The CDR3 has 12 residues. Unmatched junction bases numbered 2, after V lost 4 bases and J lost 5 bases. The germline V gene encodes CDR1 SGDLS and CDR2 YYNGEE.

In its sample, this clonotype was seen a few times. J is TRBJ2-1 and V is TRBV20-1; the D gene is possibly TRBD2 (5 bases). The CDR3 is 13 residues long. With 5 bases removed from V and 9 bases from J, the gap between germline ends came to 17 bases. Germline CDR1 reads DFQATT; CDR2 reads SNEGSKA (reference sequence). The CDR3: CSASGLATGEQFF. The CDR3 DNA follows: TGCAGTGCTTCTGGACTGGCGACGGGTGAGCAGTTCTTC.

The CDR3 DNA reads TGTGCCAGTCTGCCCTCAGGGGCCCGGGAGCTGTTTTTT. Protein sequence: CASLPSGARELFF. The V call is TRBV19, the J call TRBJ2-2, with D tentatively TRBD1 (6 bases). The length of the CDR3 is 13 residues. From germline, CDR1 is LNHDA and CDR2 SQIVND (reference sequence). Trimming cost V 8 bases and J 9 bases, with 16 bases left between them.

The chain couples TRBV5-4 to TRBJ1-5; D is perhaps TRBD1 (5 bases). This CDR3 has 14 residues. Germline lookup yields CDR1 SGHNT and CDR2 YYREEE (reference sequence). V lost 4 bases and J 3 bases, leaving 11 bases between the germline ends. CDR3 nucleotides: TGTGCCAGCAGCCGAGGAGGGGACAATCAGCCCCAGCATTTT. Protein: CASSRGGDNQPQHF.

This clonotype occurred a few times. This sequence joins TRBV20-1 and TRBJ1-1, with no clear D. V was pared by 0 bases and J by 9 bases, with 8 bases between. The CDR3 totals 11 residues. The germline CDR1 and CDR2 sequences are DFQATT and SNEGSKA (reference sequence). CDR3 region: CSARDSGKAFF. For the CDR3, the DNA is TGCAGTGCTAGAGATTCCGGGAAAGCTTTCTTT.

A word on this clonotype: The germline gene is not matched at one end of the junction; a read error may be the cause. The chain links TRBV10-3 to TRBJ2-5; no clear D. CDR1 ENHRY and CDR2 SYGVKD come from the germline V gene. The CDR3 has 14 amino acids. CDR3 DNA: TGTGTCATCAGTGAGTCGGGTCAGCAAGAGACCCAGTACTTC. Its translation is CVISESGQQETQYF.

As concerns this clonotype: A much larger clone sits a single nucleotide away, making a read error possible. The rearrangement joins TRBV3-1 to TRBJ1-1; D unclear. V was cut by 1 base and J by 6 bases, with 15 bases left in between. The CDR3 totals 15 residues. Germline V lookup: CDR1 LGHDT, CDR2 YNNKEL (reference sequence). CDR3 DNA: TGTGCCAGCAGCCAAGTAAATTCCCTCGGAGCTGAAGCTTTCTTT. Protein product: CASSQVNSLGAEAFF.

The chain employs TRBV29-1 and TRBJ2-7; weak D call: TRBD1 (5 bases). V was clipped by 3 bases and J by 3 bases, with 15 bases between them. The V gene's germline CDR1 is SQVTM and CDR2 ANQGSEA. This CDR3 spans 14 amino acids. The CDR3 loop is CSVDRYVGDYEQYF. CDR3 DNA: TGCAGCGTTGACCGTTATGTAGGGGACTACGAGCAGTACTTC.

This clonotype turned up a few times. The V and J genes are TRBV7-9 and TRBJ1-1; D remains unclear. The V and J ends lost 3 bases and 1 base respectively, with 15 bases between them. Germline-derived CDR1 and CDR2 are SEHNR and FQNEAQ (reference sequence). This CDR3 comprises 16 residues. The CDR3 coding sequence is TGTGCCAGCAGCTTTTCAGGTTTCTTGGCGAACACTGAAGCTTTCTTT. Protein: CASSFSGFLANTEAFF.

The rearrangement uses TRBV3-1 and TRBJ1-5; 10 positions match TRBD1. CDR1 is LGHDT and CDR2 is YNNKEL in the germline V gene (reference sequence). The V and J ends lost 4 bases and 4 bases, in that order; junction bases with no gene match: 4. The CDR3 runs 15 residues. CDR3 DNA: TGTGCCAGCAGCCGAACGGGACAGGGGAATCAGCCCCAGCATTTT. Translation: CASSRTGQGNQPQHF. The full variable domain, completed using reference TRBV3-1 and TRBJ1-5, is DTAVSQTPKYLVTQMGNDKSIKCEQNLGHDTMYWYKQDSKKFLKIMFSYNNKELIINETVPNRFSPKSPDKAHLNLHINSLELGDSAVYFCASSRTGQGNQPQHFGDGTRLSIL.

The CDR3 spells CSAPPGLGTDTQYF. In DNA, the CDR3 is TGCAGTGCCCCCCCGGGGCTGGGCACAGATACGCAGTATTTT. This chain links TRBV20-1 with TRBJ2-3; D is tentatively TRBD1 or TRBD2 (5 bases each). The germline V and J ends were trimmed by 6 bases and 1 base, with 14 bases remaining between them. Germline V lookup: CDR1 DFQATT, CDR2 SNEGSKA (reference sequence). CDR3 length: 14 residues.

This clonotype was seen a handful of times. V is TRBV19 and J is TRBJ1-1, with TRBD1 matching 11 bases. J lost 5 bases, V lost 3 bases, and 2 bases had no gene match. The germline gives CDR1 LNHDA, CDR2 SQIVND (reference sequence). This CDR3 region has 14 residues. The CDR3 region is CASSMDRGQTEAFF. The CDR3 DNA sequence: TGTGCCAGTAGTATGGACAGGGGGCAAACTGAAGCTTTCTTT.